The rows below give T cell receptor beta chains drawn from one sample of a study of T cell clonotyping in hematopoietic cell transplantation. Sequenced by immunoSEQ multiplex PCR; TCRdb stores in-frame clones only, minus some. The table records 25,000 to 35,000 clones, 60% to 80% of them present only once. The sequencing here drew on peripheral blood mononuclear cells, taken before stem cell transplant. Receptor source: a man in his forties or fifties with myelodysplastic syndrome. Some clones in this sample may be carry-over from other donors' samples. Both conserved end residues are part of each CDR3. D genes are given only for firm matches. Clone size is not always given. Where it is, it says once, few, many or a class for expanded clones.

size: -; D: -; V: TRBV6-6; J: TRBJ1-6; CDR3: CASSSGGSYNSPLHF; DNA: TGTGCCAGCAGTTCCGGGGGTTCCTATAATTCACCCCTCCACTTT
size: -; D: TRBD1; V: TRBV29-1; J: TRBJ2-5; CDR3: CSVQGAYETQYF; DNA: TGCAGCGTCCAGGGGGCCTACGAGACCCAGTACTTC
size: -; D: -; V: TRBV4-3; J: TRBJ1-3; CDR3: CASSPSLTAGNTIYF; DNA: TGCGCCAGCAGCCCGTCTCTCACGGCTGGAAACACCATATATTTT
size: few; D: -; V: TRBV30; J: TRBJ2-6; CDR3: CAWSDGANVLTF; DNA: TGTGCCTGGTCGGACGGGGCCAACGTCCTGACTTTC
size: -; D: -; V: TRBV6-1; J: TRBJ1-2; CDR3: CASSQSLGGGYGYTF; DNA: TGTGCCAGCAGCCAGTCTTTAGGGGGGGGCTATGGCTACACCTTC
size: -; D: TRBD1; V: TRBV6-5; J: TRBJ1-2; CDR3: CASSYSTGGYYGYTF; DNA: TGTGCCAGCAGTTACTCGACAGGGGGCTACTATGGCTACACCTTC
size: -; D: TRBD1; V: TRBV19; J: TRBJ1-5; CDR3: CASTSDRTSNQPQHF; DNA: TGTGCCAGTACCTCGGACAGGACAAGCAATCAGCCCCAGCATTTT
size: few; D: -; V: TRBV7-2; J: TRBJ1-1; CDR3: CASSFSNQGITEAFF; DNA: TGTGCCAGCAGCTTCAGTAACCAGGGTATCACTGAAGCTTTCTTT
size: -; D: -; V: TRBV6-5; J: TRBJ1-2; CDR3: CASRPPASYGYTF; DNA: TGTGCCAGCAGGCCGCCAGCCTCATATGGCTACACCTTC
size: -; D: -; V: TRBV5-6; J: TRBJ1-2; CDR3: CASSLNVFLGVYGYTF; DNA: TGTGCCAGCAGCTTGAATGTCTTTCTTGGGGTTTATGGCTACACCTTC
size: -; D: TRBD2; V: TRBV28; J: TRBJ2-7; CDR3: CASSLIAGVAYEQYF; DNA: TGTGCCAGCAGTTTGATAGCGGGAGTAGCCTACGAGCAGTACTTC
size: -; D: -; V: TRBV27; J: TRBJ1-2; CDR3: CASSFKKQDLNYGYTF; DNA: TGTGCCAGCAGTTTCAAGAAACAGGACTTAAACTATGGCTACACCTTC
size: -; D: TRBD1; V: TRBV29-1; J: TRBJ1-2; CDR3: CSVEDQDRVGYTF; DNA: TGCAGCGTTGAAGACCAGGACAGGGTTGGCTACACCTTC
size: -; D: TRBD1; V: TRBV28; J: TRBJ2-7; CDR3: CASSSRTGSEQYF; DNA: TGTGCCAGCAGTTCCCGGACAGGGAGCGAGCAGTACTTC
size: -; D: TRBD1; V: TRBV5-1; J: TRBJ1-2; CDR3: CASSLATGGNYGYTF; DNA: TGCGCCAGCAGCTTGGCGACAGGGGGAAACTATGGCTACACCTTC
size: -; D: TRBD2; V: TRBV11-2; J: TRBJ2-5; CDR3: CASSTGGAGEETQYF; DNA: TGTGCCAGCAGTACCGGAGGAGCGGGGGAAGAGACCCAGTACTTC